The next 3 T cell receptor beta chains were all read from a single sample in a study of Tregs in tolerant kidney transplant recipients. Recipients received nonmyeloablative bone marrow transplants from related graft donors, with transient mixed chimerism. Produced via immunoSEQ multiplex PCR; TCRdb's table is partial and in-frame only. The sample includes some 30,000 clones. Sample: CD4+ T cells from blood (PBMCs), taken 24 months after the transplant. The receptors shown here come from a human patient who received a combined kidney and bone marrow transplant. Some of the T cells may derive from the graft donor.

Note on this clone: The read stops 3 residues short of the end of the CDR3; the missing end is completed from the germline J gene. The chain is built from TRBV19 and TRBJ1-5, with D hard to call. Germline CDR1 LNHDA, CDR2 SQIVND (reference sequence). This CDR3 is 16 amino acids long. V shed 7 bases and J shed 2 bases, with 18 bases lying between them. This chain's CDR3 is CASNIGEVGGNQPQHF. The covered CDR3 bases are TGTGCCAGTAACATCGGGGAAGTTGGAGGCAATCAGCCC.

A word on this clone: The read terminates 3 residues before the CDR3 end, so the remaining end is supplied by the germline J gene. This chain joins TRBV7-8 and TRBJ1-5; no firm D call. The CDR3 spans 17 residues. V was trimmed by 1 base and J by 4 bases, leaving 17 bases between them. Germline V gene lookup returns CDR1 SGHVS and CDR2 FQNEAQ. This CDR3 is CASSLVAAQLTNQPQHF. CDR3 DNA, as far as it was read: TGTGCCAGCAGCTTAGTGGCAGCCCAGTTGACTAATCAGCCC.

Comments on this clone: Coverage ceases 3 residues before the CDR3 finishes, and the germline J gene fills in the end. The V and J genes are TRBV12-3 or TRBV12-4 and TRBJ2-5; D is possibly TRBD2 (5 bases). V was clipped by 6 bases and J by 2 bases, with 10 bases between them. The CDR3 has 13 amino acids. The CDR3 here is CASSGLIQETQYF. The sequenced part of the CDR3 DNA is TGTGCCAGCAGCGGACTTATACAAGAGACC.